This T cell receptor (beta chain) was observed in a study of response to subunit inactivated influenza vaccine listed by TCRdb under 2018. About the full investigation: Deep quantitative profiling of the T cell receptor repertoire was used in the study to follow responses to a trivalent subunit inactivated influenza vaccine. Paper-wide results and their limitations: It was suggested by the authors that each seasonal influenza vaccination may recruit only a limited number of new T cells.

CDR1 and CDR2 are drawn from the germline V gene: LGHNA, YSLEER. V is cut back by 0 bases and J by 2 bases, with 9 bases in the junction unmatched. Taken from cysteine to phenylalanine, the CDR3 has 18 residues. Of all the DNA, just the CDR3 is kept, 54 bases in frame from base 1. This clonotype has just a few counts. This receptor's antigen is unknown. One base away there is no much larger clone; base qualities are not given. The receptor library was made with RT-PCR. These reads were obtained on an Illumina HiSeq 2500. TCRdb redid the processing of the public reads, applying fastp at Q25 and MiXCR, and retained in-frame beta chains. CDR3 protein sequences are deduplicated, and each keeps its most common genes and DNA. The sample has hundreds of thousands of distinct CDR3 sequences on record, approximately 14% of them singletons. Clones ranked in the top ten supply 11% of the sample.

This chain is built from TRBV4-3 and TRBJ2-1, with 8 bases matching TRBD2. The clonotype was recovered from a man in his fifties or sixties who received an inactivated influenza vaccine. Donor details come from another sample of the same person, matched by shared clones. Sample: PBMCs from blood, taken less than 13 days after vaccination. The CDR3 region has the sequence CASSQDRGPGGPYNEQFF. The DNA reads as follows: TGCGCCAGCAGCCAAGATCGGGGCCCGGGGGGGCCCTACAATGAGCAGTTCTTC.